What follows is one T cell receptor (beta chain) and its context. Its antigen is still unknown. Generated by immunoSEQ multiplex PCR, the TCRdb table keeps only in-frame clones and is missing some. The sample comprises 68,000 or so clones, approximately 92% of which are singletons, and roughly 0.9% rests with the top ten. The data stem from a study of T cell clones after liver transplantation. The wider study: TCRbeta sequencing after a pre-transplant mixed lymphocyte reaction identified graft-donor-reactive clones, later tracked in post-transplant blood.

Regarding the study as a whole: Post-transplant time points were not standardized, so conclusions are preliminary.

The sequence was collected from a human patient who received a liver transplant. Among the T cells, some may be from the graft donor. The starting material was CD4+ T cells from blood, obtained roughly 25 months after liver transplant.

CDR3 DNA: TGTGCCAGCAGTTTAAACCCCACGGTTAGCACAGATACGCAGTATTTT. Protein sequence: CASSLNPTVSTDTQYF. The rearrangement joins TRBV27 to TRBJ2-3; unclear D gene. The CDR3 is made up of 16 amino acids. V was clipped by 2 bases and J by 0 bases, with 12 bases between them. Germline CDR1 reads MNHEY; CDR2 reads SMNVEV (reference sequence).